This TCR beta chain was sequenced in a study of tumor-infiltrating lymphocytes in primary liver carcinoma. Study-level information: Productive TCRbeta read yields ran from roughly 3.6 to 7.1 million per sample and were similar between tissues.

About this clonotype itself: Its specificity is not known. One base away lies a much larger clone, so this may be a sequencing read error.

For blood RNA, unsorted whole blood served as the source, and germline DNA was extracted too. Blood samples of approximately 4.1 milliliters were drawn preoperatively. The researchers produced TCR beta cDNA from approximately 540 ng total RNA with a constant-region primer. Sequencing libraries for TCR beta derived from three nested multiplex PCR rounds that used slightly modified ARM-PCR. One entry per CDR3 protein, called by TCRdb with MiXCR from the multiplex PCR reads. The data contain fewer than 350,000 distinct CDR3 sequences, about 62% of them singletons. Study-wide results and caveats: Tumor specimens were characterized by a significantly higher top-250-clone fraction than blood (p = 0.039).

This clonotype originated in a man in his forties or fifties with primary liver carcinoma and hepatitis B virus infection. Input material: peripheral blood.

The CDR3 DNA reads TGTGTCTGGAGTAGCAACGGTGGAAACACCATATATTTT. Its translation: CVWSSNGGNTIYF. This chain connects TRBV30 to TRBJ1-3, with D unresolved. This CDR3 has 13 residues. Germline V lookup: CDR1 GTSNPN, CDR2 SVGIG (reference sequence).